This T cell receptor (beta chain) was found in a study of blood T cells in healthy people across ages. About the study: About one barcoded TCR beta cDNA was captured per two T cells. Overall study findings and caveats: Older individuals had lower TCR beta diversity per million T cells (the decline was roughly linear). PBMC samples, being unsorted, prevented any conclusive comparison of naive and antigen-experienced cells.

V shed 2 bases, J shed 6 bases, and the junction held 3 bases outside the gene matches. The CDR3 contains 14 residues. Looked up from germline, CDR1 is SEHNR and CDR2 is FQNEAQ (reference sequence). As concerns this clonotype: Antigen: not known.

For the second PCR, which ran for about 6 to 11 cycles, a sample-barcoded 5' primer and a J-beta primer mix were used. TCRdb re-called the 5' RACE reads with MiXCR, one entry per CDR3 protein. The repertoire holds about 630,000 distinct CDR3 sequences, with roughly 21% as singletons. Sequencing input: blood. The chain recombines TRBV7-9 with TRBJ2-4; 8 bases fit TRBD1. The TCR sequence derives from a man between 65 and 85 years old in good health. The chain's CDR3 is CASSLSDRGNIQYF. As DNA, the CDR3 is TGTGCCAGCAGCTTAAGCGACAGGGGAAACATTCAGTACTTC.